A single sample is the source of the 4 T cell receptor beta chains below, sequenced in a study of blood T cell repertoires in COVID-19. Clones were read by immunoSEQ multiplex PCR, and TCRdb kept only the in-frame ones, dropping some. The sample yields about 200,000 clones, 65% to 90% seen once. Sequenced input: peripheral blood. All receptors come from a man aged 50 to 60 with acute or convalescent COVID-19.

The CDR3 is CASSDSPEPQHF. CDR3 sequence (DNA): TGTGCCAGTAGTGACAGCCCGGAGCCCCAGCATTTT. V and J are TRBV19 and TRBJ1-5; possibly TRBD1 for D (5 bases). The germline V gene encodes CDR1 LNHDA and CDR2 SQIVND (reference sequence). Trimming cost V 5 bases and J 8 bases, with 10 bases left between them. This CDR3 has 12 amino acids. The whole variable domain, filled in from reference TRBV19 and TRBJ1-5, reads DGGITQSPKYLFRKEGQNVTLSCEQNLNHDAMYWYRQDPGQGLRLIYYSQIVNDFQKGDIAEGYSVSREKKESFPLTVTSAQKNPTAFYLCASSDSPEPQHFGDGTRLSIL.

The gene calls are TRBV6-6 and TRBJ1-5, with D perhaps matching TRBD1 (6 bases). With 1 base removed from V and 5 bases from J, the gap between germline ends came to 12 bases. The germline V gene encodes CDR1 MNHNY and CDR2 SVGAGI (reference sequence). The CDR3 extends over 15 amino acids. CDR3 in DNA: TGTGCCAGCAGTTACTTGGACAGTGACTATCAGCCCCAGCATTTT. Encoded protein: CASSYLDSDYQPQHF.

This clone was counted once. The rearrangement links TRBV2 to TRBJ1-6; D may be TRBD1 (5 bases). The V and J ends lost 6 bases and 6 bases respectively, with 12 bases between them. The CDR3 contains 14 residues. CDR1 is SNHLY and CDR2 is FYNNEI in the germline V gene. DNA of the CDR3: TGTGCCAGCAGGGTCGACAGCGCTAATTCACCCCTCCACTTT. Translating gives CASRVDSANSPLHF. Using reference TRBV2 and TRBJ1-6 for the parts outside the CDR3, the full variable domain is EPEVTQTPSHQVTQMGQEVILRCVPISNHLYFYWYRQILGQKVEFLVSFYNNEISEKSEIFDDQFSVERPDGSNFTLKIRSTKLEDSAMYFCASRVDSANSPLHFGNGTRLTVT.

This rearrangement joins TRBV4-1 to TRBJ2-1; 12 positions agree with TRBD1. This CDR3 region has 16 residues. Trimming removed 0 bases from V and 6 bases from J; junction bases left unmatched: 3. Germline loops: CDR1 MGHRA, CDR2 YSYEKL. This CDR3 is CASSQDPGQGANEQFF. CDR3 DNA: TGCGCCAGCAGCCAAGATCCGGGACAGGGGGCCAATGAGCAGTTCTTC.